The clone carrying this T cell receptor (beta chain) was detected many times. Its antigen is unidentified. This sample was taken from a study of T cells in Graves' hyperthyroidism and ophthalmopathy. V lost 0 bases and J 8 bases, leaving 10 bases between the germline ends. From germline, CDR1 is SNHLY and CDR2 FYNNEI. This CDR3 has 13 amino acids. Study-level points and caveats: Among thyroid clonotypes expanded above 0.001, most also appeared in blood. The model made its ophthalmopathy prediction, and onset followed a median roughly 6.5 months later.

Template material for amplifying TCR beta CDR3 regions consisted of RNA transcripts. HTBI primers were employed in a first-round RT-PCR of the TCR CDR3. TCRdb re-called the multiplex PCR reads with MiXCR, one entry per CDR3 protein. The sample lists over 300,000 distinct CDR3 sequences; over 11% were seen once. The sequenced sample was blood. The receptor was isolated from a woman aged 60-75 years with Graves' hyperthyroidism. This chain joins TRBV2 and TRBJ2-5; TRBD2 might be the D (6 bases). CDR3: CASSEASGTTQYF. The CDR3 bases are TGTGCCAGCAGTGAAGCCTCGGGGACTACCCAGTACTTC.